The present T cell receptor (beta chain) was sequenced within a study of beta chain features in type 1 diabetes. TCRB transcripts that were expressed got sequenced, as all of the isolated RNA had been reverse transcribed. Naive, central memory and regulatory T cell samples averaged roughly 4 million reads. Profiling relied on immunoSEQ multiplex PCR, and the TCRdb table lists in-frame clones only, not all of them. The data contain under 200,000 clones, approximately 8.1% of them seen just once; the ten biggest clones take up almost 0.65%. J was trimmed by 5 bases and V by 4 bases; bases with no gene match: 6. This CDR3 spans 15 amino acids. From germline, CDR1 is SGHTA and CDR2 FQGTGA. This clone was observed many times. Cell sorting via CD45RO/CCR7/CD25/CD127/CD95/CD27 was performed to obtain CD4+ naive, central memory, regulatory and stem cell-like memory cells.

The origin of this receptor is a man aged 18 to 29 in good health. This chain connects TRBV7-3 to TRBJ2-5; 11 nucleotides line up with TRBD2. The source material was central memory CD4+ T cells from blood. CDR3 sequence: CASSSLAGGLETQYF. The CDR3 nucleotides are TGTGCCAGCAGCTCTTTAGCGGGAGGGCTGGAGACCCAGTACTTC.